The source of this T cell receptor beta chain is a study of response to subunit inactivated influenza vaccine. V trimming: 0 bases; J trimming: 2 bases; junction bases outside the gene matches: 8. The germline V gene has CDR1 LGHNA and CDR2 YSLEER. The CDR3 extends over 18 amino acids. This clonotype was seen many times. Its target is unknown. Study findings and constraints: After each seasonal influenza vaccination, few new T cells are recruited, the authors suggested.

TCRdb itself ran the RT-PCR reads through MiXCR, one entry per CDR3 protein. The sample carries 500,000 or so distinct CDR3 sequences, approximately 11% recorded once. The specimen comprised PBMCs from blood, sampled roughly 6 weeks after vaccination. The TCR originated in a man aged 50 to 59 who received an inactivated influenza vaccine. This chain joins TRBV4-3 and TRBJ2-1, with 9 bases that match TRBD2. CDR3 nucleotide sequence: TGCGCCAGCAGCCAAGAAATCCCAGCGGGAGGTACCTACAATGAGCAGTTCTTC. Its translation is CASSQEIPAGGTYNEQFF.